A single sample is the source of the 12 T cell receptor beta chains below, sequenced in a study of shared clonotypes between healthy human individuals. Naive CD8 isolation took CD45RO-negative cells positively selected for CCR7 and excluded terminally differentiated effector memory CD45RA+ cells. Sequencing was performed with immunoSEQ multiplex PCR; in TCRdb, only in-frame clones are kept and a portion is missing. The data hold millions of clones, with 85% to 95% observed a single time. Material: naive CD8+ T cells sorted from blood. All receptors derive from a young man in good health.

This clone was recorded only once. The J gene is TRBJ2-5, the V gene TRBV29-1; no firm D call. CDR1 is SQVTM, CDR2 ANQGSEA, per germline. V lost 6 bases to trimming and J lost 1 base, with 24 bases between them. This CDR3 is built from 17 residues. The CDR3 protein is CSVKGNPTLVAQETQYF. CDR3 nucleotides: TGCAGCGTGAAAGGGAATCCTACACTCGTGGCCCAAGAGACCCAGTACTTC.

As to this clone: Other nucleotide sequences from this sample produce the same CDR3. The V and J genes are TRBV4-3 and TRBJ1-1; no clear D. This CDR3 region has 14 residues. Germline assignment: CDR1 LGHNA and CDR2 YSLEER. V lost 0 bases and J lost 1, with 6 bases in between. CDR3 residues: CASSQDRGNTEAFF. The CDR3 DNA reads TGCGCCAGCAGCCAAGATAGAGGGAACACTGAAGCTTTCTTT.

This clone was seen just once. J is TRBJ2-3 and V is TRBV30, with 7 nucleotides matching TRBD1. With V trimmed by 1 base and J by 0 bases, 1 base remained unmatched. This CDR3 region has 14 residues. Germline CDR1 is GTSNPN and CDR2 is SVGIG (reference sequence). CDR3 coding DNA: TGTGCCTGGAGTGAGACAGGGAGCACAGATACGCAGTATTTT. Its protein product is CAWSETGSTDTQYF. Drawing the rest from reference TRBV30 and TRBJ2-3, the complete variable domain is SQTIHQWPATLVQPVGSPLSLECTVEGTSNPNLYWYRQAAGRGLQLLFYSVGIGQISSEVPQNLSASRPQDRQFILSSKKLLLSDSGFYLCAWSETGSTDTQYFGPGTRLTVL.

The DNA for the CDR3 is TGTGCCAGCGGGCTAGCGGGAACAGATACGCAGTATTTT. Its translation: CASGLAGTDTQYF. The chain carries TRBV6-5 and TRBJ2-3; TRBD2 aligns across 9 bases. The CDR3 spans 13 residues. Germline V gene lookup returns CDR1 MNHEY and CDR2 SVGAGI. Germline trimming cut 8 bases from V and 3 bases from J; bases unmatched to any gene: 3.

This chain connects TRBV10-1 to TRBJ2-2; 8 nucleotides agree with TRBD1. V lost 6 bases and J lost 6; bases outside the gene matches: 6. The CDR3 runs to 14 residues. Germline CDR1 WNHNN, CDR2 SYGVQD (reference sequence). In nucleotides, the CDR3 is TGCGCCAGCAGCGGGACAGGTAGTTCCGGGGAGCTGTTTTTT. This translates into CASSGTGSSGELFF.

The rearrangement links TRBV13 to TRBJ2-7; D gene unclear. The CDR3 loop spans 14 amino acids. Germline CDR1 reads PRHDT; CDR2 reads FYEKMQ (reference sequence). The V and J ends lost 1 base and 3 bases respectively, with 10 bases between them. This chain's CDR3 is CASSLVGQFYEQYF. In DNA form, the CDR3 reads TGTGCCAGCAGCTTAGTGGGTCAGTTCTACGAGCAGTACTTC.

As concerns this clone: The sample holds other DNA sequences that translate to the same CDR3. CDR3 in DNA: TGTGCCAGCAGTTACCTACAGGGGTACAATGAGCAGTTCTTC. Translated: CASSYLQGYNEQFF. The chain uses TRBV6-5 and TRBJ2-1; TRBD1 aligns across 7 bases. V lost 2 bases and J lost 4; bases outside the gene matches: 2. This CDR3 region has 14 residues. In germline, CDR1 is MNHEY, CDR2 SVGAGI.

This clone was detected once. Other DNA sequences in this specimen translate into the identical CDR3. CDR3 coding DNA: TGTGCCAGCAGTCTTGGCGACTCCACAGATACGCAGTATTTT. It codes for CASSLGDSTDTQYF. The chain combines TRBV27 with TRBJ2-3; D gene unclear. CDR3 length equals 14 residues. With 5 bases removed from V and 2 bases from J, the gap between germline ends came to 11 bases. CDR1 is MNHEY, CDR2 SMNVEV, per germline (reference sequence).

The chain links TRBV27 to TRBJ2-3; TRBD2 matches at 8 bases. Looked up from germline, CDR1 is MNHEY and CDR2 is SMNVEV (reference sequence). This CDR3 region has 15 residues. The junction had 8 bases not matched to a gene; V was cut back by 6 bases and J by 3 bases. The DNA of the CDR3 is TGTGCCAGCAGCCCCGGGACTAGAAGGACAGATACGCAGTATTTT. It codes for CASSPGTRRTDTQYF.

The V gene is TRBV9, the J gene TRBJ1-5, with a possible D match to TRBD1 (5 bases). The germline gives CDR1 SGDLS, CDR2 YYNGEE. CDR3 length: 15 residues. V was cut by 0 bases and J by 2 bases, with 9 bases left in between. The CDR3 here is CASSVGGMGNQPQHF. In nucleotides, the CDR3 is TGTGCCAGCAGCGTAGGGGGGATGGGCAATCAGCCCCAGCATTTT.

The rearrangement links TRBV14 to TRBJ2-2; D gene uncertain. The V gene's germline CDR1 is SGHDN and CDR2 FVKESK. The CDR3 runs 13 residues. V lost 1 base, J lost 7 bases, and 7 bases lay in between. As DNA, the CDR3 is TGTGCCAGCAGCCAAGGAGTTTACGGGGAGCTGTTTTTT. It yields the protein CASSQGVYGELFF.

The chain has TRBV7-8 and TRBJ1-1; D is undetermined. The V end was cut by 2 bases, the J end by 6 bases, with 10 bases between. CDR1 is SGHVS, CDR2 FQNEAQ, per germline. The CDR3 totals 13 residues. The CDR3 reads CASSLSQAAEAFF. As DNA, the CDR3 is TGTGCCAGCAGCTTAAGCCAGGCCGCTGAAGCTTTCTTT.